This T cell receptor (beta chain) was sequenced during a study of graft-versus-host responses after intestinal transplantation. Clones were sequenced by immunoSEQ multiplex PCR, and TCRdb holds only the in-frame ones, with some missing. The profile shows about 94,000 clones, roughly 91% of them singletons. As to this clone: Its specificity is unknown.

Germline CDR1 and CDR2: LNHNV and YYDKDF (reference sequence). This CDR3 contains 15 residues. The V gene lost 3 bases and the J gene lost 0 bases, with 8 bases spanning the gap. The receptor comes from a human donor who received an intestinal transplant. J is TRBJ1-4 and V is TRBV15; no definite D call. The material sequenced was unstimulated CD8+ T cells sorted from spleen or lymph node cells, taken before intestinal transplant. Written as DNA, the CDR3 is TGTGCCACCAGCAGGAGGATTTCAACTAATGAAAAACTGTTTTTT. Protein: CATSRRISTNEKLFF.